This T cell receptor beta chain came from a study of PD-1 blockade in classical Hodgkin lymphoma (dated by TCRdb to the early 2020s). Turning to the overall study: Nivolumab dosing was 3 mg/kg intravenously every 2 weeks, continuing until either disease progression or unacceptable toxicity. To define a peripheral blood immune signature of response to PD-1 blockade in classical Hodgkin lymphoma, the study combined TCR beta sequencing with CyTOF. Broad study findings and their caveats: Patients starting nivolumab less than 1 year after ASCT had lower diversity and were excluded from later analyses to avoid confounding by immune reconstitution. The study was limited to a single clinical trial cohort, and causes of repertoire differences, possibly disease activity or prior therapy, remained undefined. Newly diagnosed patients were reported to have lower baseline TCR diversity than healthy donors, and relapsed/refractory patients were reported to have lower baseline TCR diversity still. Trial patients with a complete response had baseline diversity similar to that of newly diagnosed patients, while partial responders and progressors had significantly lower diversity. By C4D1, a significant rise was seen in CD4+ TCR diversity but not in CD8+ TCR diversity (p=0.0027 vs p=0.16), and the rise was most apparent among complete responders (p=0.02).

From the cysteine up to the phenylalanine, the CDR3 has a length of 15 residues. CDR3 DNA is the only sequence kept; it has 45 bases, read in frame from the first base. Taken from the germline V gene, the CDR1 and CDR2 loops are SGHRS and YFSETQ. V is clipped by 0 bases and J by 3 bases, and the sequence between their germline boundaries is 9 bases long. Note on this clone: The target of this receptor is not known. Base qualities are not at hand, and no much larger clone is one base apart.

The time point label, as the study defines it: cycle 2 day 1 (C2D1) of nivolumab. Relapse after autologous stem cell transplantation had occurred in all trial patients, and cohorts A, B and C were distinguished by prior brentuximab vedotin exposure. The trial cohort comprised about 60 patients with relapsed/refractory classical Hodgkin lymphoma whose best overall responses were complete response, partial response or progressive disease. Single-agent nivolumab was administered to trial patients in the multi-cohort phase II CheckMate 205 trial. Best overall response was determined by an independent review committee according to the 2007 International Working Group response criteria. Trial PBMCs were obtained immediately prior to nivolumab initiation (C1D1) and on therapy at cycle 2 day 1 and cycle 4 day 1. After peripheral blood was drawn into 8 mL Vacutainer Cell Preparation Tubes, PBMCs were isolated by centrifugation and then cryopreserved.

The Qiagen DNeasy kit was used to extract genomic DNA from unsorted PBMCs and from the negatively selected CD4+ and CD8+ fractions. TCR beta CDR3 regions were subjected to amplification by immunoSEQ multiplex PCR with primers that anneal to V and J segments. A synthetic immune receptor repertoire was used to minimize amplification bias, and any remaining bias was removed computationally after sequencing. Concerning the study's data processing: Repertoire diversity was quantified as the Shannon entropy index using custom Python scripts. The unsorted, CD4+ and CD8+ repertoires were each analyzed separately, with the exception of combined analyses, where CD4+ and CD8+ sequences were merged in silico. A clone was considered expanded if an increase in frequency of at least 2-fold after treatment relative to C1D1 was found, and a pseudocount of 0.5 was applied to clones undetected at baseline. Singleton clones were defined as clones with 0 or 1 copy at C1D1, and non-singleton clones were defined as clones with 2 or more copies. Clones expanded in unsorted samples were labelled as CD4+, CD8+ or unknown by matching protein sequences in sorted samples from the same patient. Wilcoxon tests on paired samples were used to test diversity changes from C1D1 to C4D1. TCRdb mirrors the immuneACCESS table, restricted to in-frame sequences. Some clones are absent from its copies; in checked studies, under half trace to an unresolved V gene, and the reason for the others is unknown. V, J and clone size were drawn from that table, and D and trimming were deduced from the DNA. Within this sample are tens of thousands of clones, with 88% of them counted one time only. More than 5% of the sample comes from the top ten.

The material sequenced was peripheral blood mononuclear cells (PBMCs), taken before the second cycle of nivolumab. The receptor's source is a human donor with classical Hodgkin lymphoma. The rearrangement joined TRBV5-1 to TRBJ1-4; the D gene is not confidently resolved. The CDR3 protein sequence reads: CASSLERVANEKLFF. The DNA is TGCGCCAGCAGCTTGGAGCGGGTAGCTAATGAAAAACTGTTTTTT.